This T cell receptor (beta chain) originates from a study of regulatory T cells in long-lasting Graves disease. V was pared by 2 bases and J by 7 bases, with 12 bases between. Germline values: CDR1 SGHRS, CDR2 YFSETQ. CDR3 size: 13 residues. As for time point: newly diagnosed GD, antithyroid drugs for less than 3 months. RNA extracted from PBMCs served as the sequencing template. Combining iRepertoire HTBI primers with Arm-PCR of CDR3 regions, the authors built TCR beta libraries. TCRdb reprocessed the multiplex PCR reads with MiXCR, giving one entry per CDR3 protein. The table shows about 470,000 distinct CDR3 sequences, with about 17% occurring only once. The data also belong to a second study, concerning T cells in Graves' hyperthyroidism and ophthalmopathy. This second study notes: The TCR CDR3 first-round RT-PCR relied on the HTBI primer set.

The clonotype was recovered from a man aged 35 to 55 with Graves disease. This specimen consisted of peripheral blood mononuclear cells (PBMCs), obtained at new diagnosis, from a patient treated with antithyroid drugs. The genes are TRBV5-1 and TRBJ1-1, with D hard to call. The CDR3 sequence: CASSFGVLGEAFF. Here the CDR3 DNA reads TGCGCCAGCAGCTTCGGGGTGTTGGGTGAAGCTTTCTTT.